A selection of T cell receptor beta chains follows, all from one sample in a study of blood T cell repertoires in COVID-19. Profiling relied on immunoSEQ multiplex PCR, and the TCRdb table lists in-frame clones only, not all of them. The data hold roughly 140,000 clones, with more than 75% observed a single time. The sequencing input was PBMCs or T cells enriched from blood (not recorded which). These receptor sequences come from a woman younger than 45 with acute COVID-19. The CDR3 runs from the conserved cysteine through the conserved F or W. The D gene is left open where the match is weak. Where a row states a size, it is once, few, many or the class of an expanded clone; other rows omit it.

J | V | D | size | CDR3 | DNA
TRBJ2-1 | TRBV9 | NA | NA | CASSVMTSDNEQFF | TGTGCCAGCAGCGTGATGACTAGTGACAATGAGCAGTTCTTC
TRBJ1-6 | TRBV5-1 | NA | NA | CASSLGRSDNSPLHF | TGCGCCAGCAGCTTGGGGAGAAGCGATAATTCACCCCTCCACTTT
TRBJ1-2 | TRBV29-1 | TRBD1 | NA | CSGGQGASYGYTF | TGCAGCGGGGGACAGGGGGCCAGCTATGGCTACACCTTC
TRBJ2-3 | TRBV19 | TRBD2 | NA | CASSIRSGRASSYTDTQYF | TGTGCCAGTAGTATCAGGAGCGGGAGGGCCAGTTCGTACACAGATACGCAGTATTTT
TRBJ2-5 | TRBV7-9 | NA | NA | CASSREGVLETQYF | TGTGCCAGCAGCCGAGAGGGGGTGCTCGAGACCCAGTACTTC
TRBJ2-1 | TRBV19 | TRBD2 | few | CASGKRQAGGPEQFF | TGTGCCAGTGGGAAAAGGCAAGCGGGAGGCCCTGAGCAGTTCTTC
TRBJ2-3 | TRBV28 | NA | NA | CASSLLRDTQYF | TGTGCCAGCAGTTTGCTGAGAGATACGCAGTATTTT
TRBJ2-7 | TRBV2 | TRBD1 | NA | CASSDGDRSEYEQYF | TGTGCCAGCAGTGACGGGGACAGGAGTGAATACGAGCAGTACTTC
TRBJ2-1 | TRBV3-1/TRBV3-2 | TRBD2 | NA | CASSPAYVKAGGLFEQFF | TGTGCCAGCAGCCCCGCCTATGTGAAGGCGGGAGGGCTCTTTGAGCAGTTCTTC
TRBJ1-2 | TRBV7-9 | TRBD1 | NA | CASSFVGTGGIHGYTF | TGTGCCAGCAGCTTCGTTGGGACAGGGGGTATCCATGGCTACACCTTC
TRBJ2-7 | TRBV11-2 | TRBD1 | NA | CASSLDSPGTGGQYF | TGTGCCAGCAGCTTAGACAGCCCGGGGACAGGGGGCCAGTACTTC
TRBJ1-1 | TRBV10-3 | TRBD1 | NA | CAISEQVTGRNTEAFF | TGTGCCATCAGTGAGCAGGTGACAGGGAGGAACACTGAAGCTTTCTTT
TRBJ2-7 | TRBV28 | TRBD2 | NA | CASSQTSAGPFSYEQYF | TGTGCCAGCAGTCAGACTAGCGCGGGTCCCTTTTCCTACGAGCAGTACTTC
TRBJ1-1 | TRBV6-2/TRBV6-3 | NA | NA | CASSYVSRGRTEAFF | TGTGCCAGCAGTTACGTAAGTCGGGGAAGGACTGAAGCTTTCTTT
TRBJ1-2 | TRBV19 | NA | NA | CASSTRGHLGGYTF | TGTGCCAGTAGTACGAGAGGTCACCTGGGTGGCTACACCTTC
TRBJ2-7 | TRBV20-1 | NA | NA | CSASPGGGGLYEQYF | TGCAGTGCTAGTCCTGGGGGAGGGGGTTTGTACGAGCAGTACTTC
TRBJ2-7 | TRBV3-1/TRBV3-2 | TRBD2 | few | CASSQDNRLAGGLYEQYF | TGTGCCAGCAGCCAAGATAATCGACTAGCGGGAGGGTTGTACGAGCAGTACTTC
TRBJ2-7 | TRBV3-1/TRBV3-2 | TRBD2 | NA | CASSQSELAGSEQYF | TGTGCCAGCAGCCAATCGGAACTAGCGGGGTCCGAGCAGTACTTC
TRBJ2-1 | TRBV7-6 | TRBD2 | NA | CASSTLAGGGYNEQFF | TGTGCCAGCAGCACCCTAGCGGGAGGAGGATACAATGAGCAGTTCTTC
TRBJ2-3 | TRBV4-3 | TRBD2 | NA | CASSPRTSGIVDTQYF | TGCGCCAGCAGCCCGAGGACTAGCGGGATCGTAGATACGCAGTATTTT
TRBJ1-2 | TRBV19 | TRBD1 | NA | CASTITGGSYGYTF | TGTGCCAGTACCATTACAGGGGGAAGCTATGGCTACACCTTC
TRBJ2-1 | TRBV18 | NA | NA | CASSHIDAGSFGNEQFF | TGTGCCAGCTCACATATAGACGCGGGGAGTTTCGGCAATGAGCAGTTCTTC
TRBJ2-5 | TRBV7-2 | NA | NA | CASSLGGGAGETQYF | TGTGCCAGCAGCCTGGGCGGGGGCGCGGGAGAGACCCAGTACTTC
TRBJ2-7 | TRBV7-2 | NA | NA | CASSSDRSYEQYF | TGTGCCAGCAGCTCCGACAGGAGTTACGAGCAGTACTTC
TRBJ1-2 | TRBV19 | NA | NA | CASRTSSEGRNGYTF | TGTGCCAGTAGAACCTCGTCGGAGGGCCGCAATGGCTACACCTTC
TRBJ2-7 | TRBV6-5 | TRBD2 | NA | CASSYSLAGGPGEQYF | TGTGCCAGCAGTTACTCCCTAGCGGGAGGGCCCGGGGAGCAGTACTTC
TRBJ2-2 | TRBV9 | TRBD2 | few | CASSVNPGLAGELFF | TGTGCCAGCAGCGTGAACCCTGGACTAGCCGGGGAGCTGTTTTTT
TRBJ1-1 | TRBV14 | NA | NA | CASSPNRDEAFF | TGTGCCAGCAGCCCCAACAGGGATGAAGCTTTCTTT
TRBJ1-4 | TRBV18 | NA | NA | CASSPPSDEKLFF | TGTGCCAGCTCACCACCTTCGGATGAAAAACTGTTTTTT
TRBJ1-1 | TRBV7-9 | NA | NA | CASSLLPEAFF | TGTGCCAGCAGCCTCCTCCCTGAAGCTTTCTTT
TRBJ2-7 | TRBV11-2 | NA | NA | CASSLGETTGEQYF | TGTGCCAGCAGCTTAGGAGAAACGACGGGGGAGCAGTACTTC
TRBJ1-1 | TRBV11-2 | NA | NA | CASSPQRGNTEAFF | TGTGCCAGCAGCCCACAAAGGGGGAACACTGAAGCTTTCTTT
TRBJ2-5 | TRBV29-1 | NA | NA | CSVGQFQETQYF | TGCAGCGTCGGACAGTTTCAAGAGACCCAGTACTTC
TRBJ2-3 | TRBV7-9 | NA | NA | CASSLASGGGPTDTQYF | TGTGCCAGCAGCTTAGCCTCTGGGGGCGGACCCACAGATACGCAGTATTTT
TRBJ1-3 | TRBV7-9 | NA | NA | CASSFDKAHSGNTIYF | TGTGCCAGCAGCTTTGACAAGGCCCACTCTGGAAACACCATATATTTT
TRBJ2-1 | TRBV3-1/TRBV3-2 | TRBD2 | NA | CASSPRLAGGPNEQFF | TGTGCCAGCAGCCCGAGACTAGCGGGAGGACCCAATGAGCAGTTCTTC
TRBJ2-1 | TRBV10-3 | TRBD2 | NA | CAISSLAGVGNNEQFF | TGTGCCATCAGTTCTCTAGCGGGAGTGGGGAACAATGAGCAGTTCTTC
TRBJ1-1 | TRBV7-3 | NA | once | CASSLFPREADTEAFF | TGTGCCAGCAGCTTATTCCCCAGGGAGGCGGACACTGAAGCTTTCTTT
TRBJ1-3 | TRBV28 | NA | NA | CASNPPPSSGNTIYF | TGTGCCAGCAATCCCCCACCCAGCTCTGGAAACACCATATATTTT
TRBJ2-1 | TRBV9 | TRBD2 | NA | CASSVSQREISDEQFF | TGTGCCAGCAGCGTCTCTCAGCGGGAGATCTCCGATGAGCAGTTCTTC
TRBJ1-1 | TRBV29-1 | TRBD1 | NA | CSVSLSGQGLNTEAFF | TGCAGCGTATCTCTCTCGGGACAGGGTTTGAACACTGAAGCTTTCTTT
TRBJ2-7 | TRBV9 | TRBD1 | NA | CASGTGGSAYEQYF | TGTGCCAGCGGAACAGGGGGTAGTGCTTACGAGCAGTACTTC
TRBJ2-3 | TRBV24-1 | TRBD2 | NA | CATSTTSGNSTDTQYF | TGTGCCACCAGTACGACTAGCGGAAATAGCACAGATACGCAGTATTTT
TRBJ2-3 | TRBV27 | NA | NA | CASRSPGDTQYF | TGTGCCAGCCGTTCCCCGGGAGATACGCAGTATTTT
TRBJ1-5 | TRBV28 | TRBD1 | NA | CASTVPGQFQPQHF | TGTGCCAGCACCGTCCCGGGACAGTTTCAGCCCCAGCATTTT
TRBJ1-5 | TRBV6-5 | TRBD1 | NA | CASIWTGDSNQPQHF | TGTGCCAGCATATGGACAGGGGATAGCAATCAGCCCCAGCATTTT